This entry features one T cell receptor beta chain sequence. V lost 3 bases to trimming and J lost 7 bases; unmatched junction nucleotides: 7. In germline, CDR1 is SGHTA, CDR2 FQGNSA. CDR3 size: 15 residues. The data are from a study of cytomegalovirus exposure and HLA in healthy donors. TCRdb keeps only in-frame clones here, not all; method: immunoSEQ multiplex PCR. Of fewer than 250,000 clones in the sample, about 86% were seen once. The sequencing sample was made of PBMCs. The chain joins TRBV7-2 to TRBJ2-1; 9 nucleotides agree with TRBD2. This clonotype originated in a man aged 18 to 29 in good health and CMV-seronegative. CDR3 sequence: CASSLGGLARNEQFF. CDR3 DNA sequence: TGTGCCAGCAGCTTGGGAGGACTAGCGAGAAATGAGCAGTTCTTC. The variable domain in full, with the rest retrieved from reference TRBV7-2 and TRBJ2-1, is GAGVSQSPSNKVTEKGKDVELRCDPISGHTALYWYRQSLGQGLEFLIYFQGNSAPDKSGLPSDRFSAERTGGSVSTLTIQRTQQEDSAVYLCASSLGGLARNEQFFGPGTRLTVL.